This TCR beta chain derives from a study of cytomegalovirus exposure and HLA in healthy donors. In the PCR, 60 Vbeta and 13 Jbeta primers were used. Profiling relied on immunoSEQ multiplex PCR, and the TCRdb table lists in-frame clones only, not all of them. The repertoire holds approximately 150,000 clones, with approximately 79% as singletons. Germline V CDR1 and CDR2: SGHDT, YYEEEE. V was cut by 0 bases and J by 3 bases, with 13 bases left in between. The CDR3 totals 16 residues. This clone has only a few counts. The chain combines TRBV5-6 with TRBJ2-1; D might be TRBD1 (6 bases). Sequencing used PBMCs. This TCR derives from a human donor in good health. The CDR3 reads CASSLASGGRYNEQFF. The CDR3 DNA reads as TGTGCCAGCAGCTTGGCCTCTGGGGGCCGCTACAATGAGCAGTTCTTC. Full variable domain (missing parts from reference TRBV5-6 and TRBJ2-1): DAGVTQSPTHLIKTRGQQVTLRCSPKSGHDTVSWYQQALGQGPQFIFQYYEEEERQRGNFPDRFSGHQFPNYSSELNVNALLLGDSALYLCASSLASGGRYNEQFFGPGTRLTVL.